The T cell receptor (beta chain) described here comes from a study of yellow fever vaccine responses in identical twins. A single record per CDR3 protein comes from TCRdb applying MiXCR to the RT-PCR reads. The sample records 30,000 to 40,000 distinct CDR3 sequences, approximately 54% being singletons. The V gene's germline CDR1 is KGHDR and CDR2 SFDVKD. The CDR3 consists of 12 residues. Trimming took off 4 bases at V and 10 bases at J, with 10 bases between the two ends. The V call is TRBV24-1, the J call TRBJ2-1; perhaps TRBD1 as D (6 bases). The TCR was taken from a woman aged 18-29 years who received the yellow fever vaccine. The source material was T cells from blood (PBMCs), unsorted or a sorted subset (not recorded which), sampled before or after yellow fever vaccination (not recorded which). CDR3 sequence: CATSDRTGEQFF. The CDR3 DNA reads as TGTGCCACCAGTGACCGTACAGGGGAGCAGTTCTTC.